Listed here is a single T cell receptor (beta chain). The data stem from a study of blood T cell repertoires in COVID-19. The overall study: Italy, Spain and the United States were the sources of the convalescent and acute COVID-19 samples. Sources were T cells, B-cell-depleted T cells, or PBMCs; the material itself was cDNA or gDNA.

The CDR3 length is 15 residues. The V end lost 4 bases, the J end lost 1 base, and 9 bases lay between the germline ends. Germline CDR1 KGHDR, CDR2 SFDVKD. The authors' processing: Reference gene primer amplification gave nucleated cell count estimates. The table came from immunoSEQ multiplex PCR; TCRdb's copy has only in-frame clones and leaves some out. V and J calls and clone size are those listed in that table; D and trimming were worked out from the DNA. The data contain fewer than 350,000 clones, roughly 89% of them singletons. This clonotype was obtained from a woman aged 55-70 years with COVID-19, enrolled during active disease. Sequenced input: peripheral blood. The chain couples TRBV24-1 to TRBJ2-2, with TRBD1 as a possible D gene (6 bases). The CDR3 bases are TGTGCCACCAGTGACTCGGACAGGAACACCGGGGAGCTGTTTTTT. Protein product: CATSDSDRNTGELFF.